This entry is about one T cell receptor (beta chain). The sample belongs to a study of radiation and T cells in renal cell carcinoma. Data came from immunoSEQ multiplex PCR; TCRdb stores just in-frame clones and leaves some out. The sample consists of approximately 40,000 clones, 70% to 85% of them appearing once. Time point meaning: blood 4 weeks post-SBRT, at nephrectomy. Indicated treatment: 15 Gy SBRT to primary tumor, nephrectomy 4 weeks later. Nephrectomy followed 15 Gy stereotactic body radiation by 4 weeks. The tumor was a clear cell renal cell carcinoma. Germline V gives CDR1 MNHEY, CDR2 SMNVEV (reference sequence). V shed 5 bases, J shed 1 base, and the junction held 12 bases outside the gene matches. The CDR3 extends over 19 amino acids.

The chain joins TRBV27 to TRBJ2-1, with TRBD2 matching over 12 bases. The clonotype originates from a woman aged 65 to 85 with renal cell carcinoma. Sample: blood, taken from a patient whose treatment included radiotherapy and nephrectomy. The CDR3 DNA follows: TGTGCCAGCAGTCCCCCGAGACTAGCGGGAGATAGGTCCTACAATGAGCAGTTCTTC. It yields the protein CASSPPRLAGDRSYNEQFF.